The T cell receptor beta chain under discussion was sequenced for a study of blood T cell repertoires in COVID-19. Overall study: Samples taken during acute and convalescent COVID-19 were collected in the United States, Italy and Spain. T cells, B-cell-depleted T cells, or PBMCs provided the cDNA or gDNA that served as material.

In the source study's methods: Researchers report that nucleated cell counts were estimated from reference gene primer amplification. Only in-frame clones appear in the TCRdb table, and some are missing; sequencing was by immunoSEQ multiplex PCR. V and J calls plus clone size are reproduced from that table; the DNA served to infer D and trimming. This table has about 120,000 clones, 90% appearing once. The CDR3 sequence is 16 residues long. From germline, CDR1 is SNHLY and CDR2 FYNNEI. The germline V and J ends were trimmed by 1 base and 0 bases, with 10 bases remaining between them. The specimen was peripheral blood. The TCR sequence derives from a human donor with active COVID-19. The donor label of this sample is uncertain. This chain connects TRBV2 to TRBJ1-5; no reliable D call. CDR3: CASSEVGPYSNQPQHF. The DNA for the CDR3 is TGTGCCAGCAGTGAAGTCGGTCCTTATAGCAATCAGCCCCAGCATTTT.